This T cell receptor beta chain originates from a study of shared clonotypes between healthy human individuals. The naive CD8 subset, CD45RO-negative cells positively selected for CCR7, excluded terminally differentiated effector memory CD45RA+ cells. Overall study findings and caveats: The sharing of 4% to 5.5% of naive CD4 clonotypes was seen across a handful of donors. Shared clonotypes across all four donors exceeded non-shared ones in generation probability.

As for this clone: Its specificity is unknown.

The sorted-subset replicate PCRs were given around 0.2 ug DNA, which is about 30,000 T cell genomes. Original processing notes: Junction-only sequences produced by ImmunoSEQ had no quality scores, so filtering differed. Data came from immunoSEQ multiplex PCR; TCRdb stores just in-frame clones and leaves some out. Clonal size and the V and J genes are those of that table, whereas D and trimming came from the DNA. Of approximately 720,000 clones listed, around 92% were seen once; the top ten hold 24%. Source material: naive CD8+ T cells sorted from blood. This TCR derives from a man aged 25 to 40 in good health.

CDR3 region: CASKTSTGENTEAFF. The DNA of the CDR3 is TGTGCCAGCAAGACTTCGACAGGGGAGAACACTGAAGCTTTCTTT. The chain couples TRBV2 to TRBJ1-1, with TRBD1 identical over 8 bases. V trimming: 7 bases; J trimming: 1 base; junction bases outside the gene matches: 8. Germline V gene data show CDR1 as SNHLY and CDR2 as FYNNEI. The CDR3 loop spans 15 amino acids.